Included here is one TCR beta chain sequence, with context. Antigen specificity is unknown. This sample was included in a study of T cell repertoires and HLA-DP antigens. Study as a whole: The donors, ranging 18-to-29 to 60-to-69 years, included a couple of males and one female.

Untouched CD4+ T cells were bead-isolated at about 98% purity. Each pre-culture CD4+ sample aimed for hundreds of thousands of T cell genomes at deep resolution. TCRdb's copy holds only in-frame clones and misses some; the assay was immunoSEQ multiplex PCR. The sample records about 110,000 clones, roughly 92% being singletons. The specimen was CD4+ T cells from PBMCs. The origin of this receptor is a young woman in good health and CMV-seronegative.

The CDR3 here is CASQLGSNSPLHF. CDR3 sequence (DNA): TGTGCCAGCCAGTTGGGGTCTAATTCACCCCTCCACTTT. The rearrangement uses TRBV6-5 and TRBJ1-6, with D unresolved. The CDR3 consists of 13 residues. Per the germline V gene, CDR1 is MNHEY and CDR2 is SVGAGI. V gave up 8 bases and J gave up 6 bases, with 11 bases separating them.